This T cell receptor beta chain was identified during a study of identical twins. Study-wide points: Fewer insertions marked abundant cord blood beta clonotypes; young adult naive trended weakly, memory not at all.

TCRdb ran MiXCR on the 5' RACE reads and lists one entry per CDR3 protein. The profile shows under 900,000 distinct CDR3 sequences, roughly 18% of them singletons. Concerning this clonotype: Its antigen is unknown.

V lost 3 bases, J lost 0 bases, and 6 bases lay in between. The CDR3 has 13 amino acids. The V gene's germline CDR1 is SEHNR and CDR2 FQNEAQ (reference sequence). These same records also appear under a second study, on T cells expressing NK-cell markers. That source notes: It was still unclear whether expanded NKG2C+ T cell clones were HCMV specific.

The chain couples TRBV7-9 to TRBJ2-7, with no clear D. This TCR came from a woman aged 18-29 years in good health. The sequencing input was PBMCs. CDR3 DNA sequence: TGTGCCAGCAGCTTCTCCAACTCCTACGAGCAGTACTTC. Translating gives CASSFSNSYEQYF. The full variable domain, its missing parts supplied by reference TRBV7-9 and TRBJ2-7, is DTGVSQNPRHKITKRGQNVTFRCDPISEHNRLYWYRQTLGQGPEFLTYFQNEAQLEKSRLLSDRFSAERPKGSFSTLEIQRTEQGDSAMYLCASSFSNSYEQYFGPGTRLTVT.